The 12 T cell receptor beta chains below were found in one sample sequenced in a study of blood T cell repertoires in COVID-19. Libraries were prepared by immunoSEQ multiplex PCR; TCRdb keeps only in-frame clonotypes and omits some of them. The data show over 400,000 clones, 85% to 90% seen once. Sequencing was carried out using peripheral blood. These receptors were collected from a woman between 50 and 59 years old with COVID-19, enrolled during active disease.

This chain links TRBV27 with TRBJ2-7; D may be TRBD2 (6 bases). Trimming shortened V by 2 bases and J by 0 bases, and 20 bases separated the two germline ends. Germline CDR1 reads MNHEY; CDR2 reads SMNVEV (reference sequence). The CDR3 sequence is 18 residues long. This CDR3 is CASSLVGSEGRLSYEQYF. The CDR3 DNA is TGTGCCAGCAGTTTAGTCGGCTCGGAGGGAAGACTCTCCTACGAGCAGTACTTC.

The chain recombines TRBV2 with TRBJ1-5; D perhaps matches TRBD1 (5 bases). The CDR3 is 13 residues long. Trimming stripped 4 bases from V and 3 bases from J, with 7 bases between. The germline V gene encodes CDR1 SNHLY and CDR2 FYNNEI. CDR3 loop: CASSVTDNQPQHF. In DNA form, the CDR3 reads TGTGCCAGCAGTGTGACAGACAATCAGCCCCAGCATTTT.

J is TRBJ1-1 and V is TRBV5-1; the D is unclear. This CDR3 contains 16 residues. Trimming took 0 bases from V and 1 from J, leaving 13 bases between them. CDR1 and CDR2 (germline): SGHRS, YFSETQ. This chain's CDR3 is CASSLVIGVPNTEAFF. DNA for the CDR3: TGCGCCAGCAGCTTGGTAATCGGGGTTCCGAACACTGAAGCTTTCTTT.

The CDR3 reads CASSILPGQGAARYGYTF. The CDR3 region has the DNA TGTGCCAGTAGTATTCTTCCGGGACAGGGGGCTGCTCGGTATGGCTACACCTTC. The V and J genes are TRBV19 and TRBJ1-2; TRBD1 agrees at 12 bases. The CDR3 is 18 residues long. CDR1 is LNHDA, CDR2 SQIVND, per germline (reference sequence). Trimming took 3 bases from V and 5 from J; bases not matched to a gene: 13.

The chain couples TRBV12-3 or TRBV12-4 to TRBJ2-2, with D unclear. The V gene lost 4 bases and the J gene lost 5 bases, with 8 bases spanning the gap. The CDR3 consists of 13 residues. The CDR3 is CASSSAGTGELFF. DNA of the CDR3: TGTGCCAGCAGTTCAGCCGGGACCGGGGAGCTGTTTTTT.

V gene TRBV5-1 combines with J gene TRBJ2-7, with 12 bases matching TRBD2. The CDR3 spans 16 residues. V was clipped by 3 bases and J by 0 bases; unmatched bases: 4. Germline CDR1 SGHRS, CDR2 YFSETQ. This chain's CDR3 is CASSSRTSGVSYEQYF. The CDR3 nucleotides are TGCGCCAGCAGCTCAAGGACTAGCGGGGTCTCCTACGAGCAGTACTTC. The full variable domain, with the rest looked up from reference TRBV5-1 and TRBJ2-7, is KAGVTQTPRYLIKTRGQQVTLSCSPISGHRSVSWYQQTPGQGLQFLFEYFSETQRNKGNFPGRFSGRQFSNSRSEMNVSTLELGDSALYLCASSSRTSGVSYEQYFGPGTRLTVT.

About this clone itself: The junction and the germline gene differ at one end; a read error may be behind it. This chain joins TRBV6-1 and TRBJ1-2; perhaps TRBD1 as D (5 bases). Germline V CDR1 and CDR2: MNHNS, SASEGT. CDR3 length equals 15 residues. CDR3 nucleotide sequence: TGTACCAGCAGTGAAAGCGTAGGGGAGGCCTATGGCTACACCTTC. It translates to CTSSESVGEAYGYTF.

Only one count was recorded for this clone. V and J are TRBV2 and TRBJ2-7; 13 nucleotides align to TRBD2. CDR1 SNHLY and CDR2 FYNNEI come from the germline V gene. This CDR3 is 14 amino acids long. Trimming cost V 6 bases and J 5 bases; bases outside gene matches: 4. CDR3 nucleotides: TGTGCCAGCAGGGTAGGACTAGCGGGGGACGAGCAGTACTTC. It is translated as CASRVGLAGDEQYF. The full variable domain, completed using reference TRBV2 and TRBJ2-7, is EPEVTQTPSHQVTQMGQEVILRCVPISNHLYFYWYRQILGQKVEFLVSFYNNEISEKSEIFDDQFSVERPDGSNFTLKIRSTKLEDSAMYFCASRVGLAGDEQYFGPGTRLTVT.

This clone was seen once. The chain uses TRBV11-2 and TRBJ2-3; D is perhaps TRBD2 (7 bases). The CDR3 totals 16 residues. Germline V gene sequence: CDR1 SGHAT, CDR2 FQNNGV. The germline V and J ends were trimmed by 2 bases and 0 bases, with 12 bases remaining between them. The CDR3 here is CASSLSGGASTDTQYF. Written as DNA, the CDR3 is TGTGCCAGCAGCTTATCGGGGGGCGCAAGCACAGATACGCAGTATTTT.

The V gene is TRBV30, the J gene TRBJ2-7; 10 bases align to TRBD2. CDR3 length equals 16 residues. CDR1 is GTSNPN, CDR2 SVGIG, per germline (reference sequence). V lost 1 base and J lost 2; bases outside the gene matches: 8. The CDR3 loop reads CAWSGAGGISTYEQYF. The CDR3 bases are TGTGCCTGGAGTGGAGCGGGGGGGATTTCTACCTACGAGCAGTACTTC. The variable domain in full, with the rest retrieved from reference TRBV30 and TRBJ2-7, is SQTIHQWPATLVQPVGSPLSLECTVEGTSNPNLYWYRQAAGRGLQLLFYSVGIGQISSEVPQNLSASRPQDRQFILSSKKLLLSDSGFYLCAWSGAGGISTYEQYFGPGTRLTVT.

This rearrangement joins TRBV19 to TRBJ1-2; D is possibly TRBD1 (5 bases). The CDR3 runs 14 residues. CDR1 is LNHDA, CDR2 SQIVND, per germline (reference sequence). V was trimmed by 4 bases and J by 8 bases, leaving 17 bases between them. This chain's CDR3 is CASSTPAGMAGYTF. The CDR3 region has the DNA TGTGCCAGTAGTACCCCCGCAGGGATGGCCGGCTACACCTTC.

The chain joins TRBV30 to TRBJ2-5; D gene ambiguous. This CDR3 contains 13 residues. Trimming took off 0 bases at V and 2 bases at J, with 7 bases between the two ends. Germline V CDR1 and CDR2: GTSNPN, SVGIG (reference sequence). The CDR3 region has the DNA TGTGCCTGGAGTGTAAGAGCGCAAGAGACCCAGTACTTC. Protein product: CAWSVRAQETQYF.